The 11 T cell receptor beta chains below come from one sample, sequenced in a study of CD8 T cells in Susac syndrome. cDNA came from about 0.5 to 1 ug RNA primed by random hexamers. TCRdb reprocessed the immunoSEQ multiplex PCR reads via MiXCR and lists one record per CDR3 protein. The repertoire includes more than 100,000 distinct CDR3 sequences, about 93% of them detected once, and about 0.28% sits in the top ten. The specimen sequenced was CD8+ T cells from PBMCs. These receptors originate from a human donor with Susac syndrome.

CDR3 sequence (DNA): TGTGCCAGCAGCAGCAGGGGGCGCTACTATGGCTACACCTTC. It specifies CASSSRGRYYGYTF. V and J are TRBV13 and TRBJ1-2; 8 bases agree with TRBD1. CDR1 is PRHDT, CDR2 FYEKMQ, per germline (reference sequence). The length of the CDR3 is 14 residues. The V gene end was trimmed by 5 bases and the J gene end by 3 bases; junction bases not matched to a gene: 5. The variable domain in full, completed from reference TRBV13 and TRBJ1-2, reads AAGVIQSPRHLIKEKRETATLKCYPIPRHDTVYWYQQGPGQDPQFLISFYEKMQSDKGSIPDRFSAQQFSDYHSELNMSSLELGDSALYFCASSSRGRYYGYTFGSGTRLTVV.

The chain has TRBV29-1 and TRBJ2-5, with D perhaps given as TRBD1 or TRBD2 (5 bases each). V was clipped by 8 bases and J by 4 bases, with 14 bases between them. The germline V gene has CDR1 SQVTM and CDR2 ANQGSEA. The CDR3 totals 12 residues. In DNA form, the CDR3 reads TGCAGCCTGACTCGGGGCGGAGAGACCCAGTACTTC. Translating gives CSLTRGGETQYF.

The chain links TRBV29-1 to TRBJ2-1; 7 nucleotides line up with TRBD2. Germline loops: CDR1 SQVTM, CDR2 ANQGSEA. This CDR3 has 14 amino acids. V lost 7 bases and J lost 9; bases outside the gene matches: 15. In DNA form, the CDR3 reads TGCAGCGGATACCTCTCTGGGGGGAGGGGTGAGCAGTTCTTC. The encoded protein is CSGYLSGGRGEQFF.

This chain uses TRBV14 with TRBJ1-1, with a weak D call TRBD1 (6 bases). The CDR3 covers 17 residues. The ends were cut back, 1 base at V and 3 bases at J, with 18 bases in the middle. Germline CDR1 is SGHDN and CDR2 is FVKESK. The CDR3 spells CASSQALGRGRDTEAFF. The CDR3 DNA reads TGTGCCAGCAGCCAAGCACTGGGCAGGGGAAGAGACACTGAAGCTTTCTTT.

V usage is TRBV3-1 and J usage is TRBJ2-5; D might be TRBD2 (6 bases). Germline CDR1 LGHDT, CDR2 YNNKEL (reference sequence). V lost 1 base, J lost 1 base, and 13 bases lay in between. The CDR3 covers 16 residues. For the CDR3, the DNA is TGTGCCAGCAGCCAAGGTCCGTGGGGACTCCAAGAGACCCAGTACTTC. As protein: CASSQGPWGLQETQYF.

The DNA for the CDR3 is TGTGCCAGCAGTCCCGGAGGGCCCACCGGGGAGCTGTTTTTT. The encoded protein is CASSPGGPTGELFF. The chain joins TRBV4-2 to TRBJ2-2, with a tentative D call TRBD2 (6 bases). The CDR3 length is 14 residues. CDR1 LGHNA and CDR2 YNFKEQ come from the germline V gene. Trimming removed 6 bases at V and 4 bases at J, with 12 bases between.

The chain has TRBV29-1 and TRBJ2-3, with D perhaps TRBD2 (5 bases). Trimming shortened V by 8 bases and J by 4 bases, and 19 bases separated the two germline ends. The CDR3 is 14 amino acids. CDR1 is SQVTM, CDR2 ANQGSEA, per germline. The CDR3 region is CSYSDLAGSDTQYF. CDR3 in DNA: TGCAGCTACTCGGACCTAGCCGGGTCAGATACGCAGTATTTT.

The rearrangement joins TRBV5-6 to TRBJ1-2; D not resolved. Trimming cost V 0 bases and J 2 bases, with 8 bases left between them. The CDR3 is 14 residues long. The germline CDR1 and CDR2 sequences are SGHDT and YYEEEE. CDR3 protein: CASSLEDANYGYTF. CDR3 in DNA: TGTGCCAGCAGCTTGGAGGACGCCAACTATGGCTACACCTTC.

The chain recombines TRBV12-3 or TRBV12-4 with TRBJ2-5; 7 nucleotides agree with TRBD1. The CDR3 has 15 amino acids. J lost 1 base, V lost 5 bases, and 7 bases had no gene match. CDR3 coding DNA: TGTGCCAGCAGTCTCCTCGGGACAGTCCAAGAGACCCAGTACTTC. Its protein product is CASSLLGTVQETQYF.

The chain combines TRBV5-1 with TRBJ2-1; D may be TRBD2 (7 bases). CDR1 SGHRS and CDR2 YFSETQ come from the germline V gene. Trimming left V 0 bases short and J 15 bases short, with 19 bases between. The CDR3 has 14 amino acids. The CDR3 here is CASSLDREGLETFF. CDR3 sequence (DNA): TGCGCCAGCAGCTTGGACAGGGAGGGTCTGGAAACGTTCTTC.

This chain connects TRBV6-5 to TRBJ2-5, with 7 bases identical to TRBD2. V lost 0 bases, J lost 4 bases, and 8 bases stayed unmatched. This CDR3 has 16 residues. Per germline, CDR1 MNHEY and CDR2 SVGAGI. The DNA for the CDR3 is TGTGCCAGCAGTTACTCGGGGGAGGGAGGTGGAGAGACCCAGTACTTC. It codes for CASSYSGEGGGETQYF.